This entry concerns a single TCR beta chain. CDR1 is MNHEY, CDR2 SVGAGI, per germline. The CDR3 loop spans 16 amino acids. UMIs were included in TCR beta cDNA generated by 5'RACE template switching. TCRdb re-called the 5' RACE reads and catalogs CDR3 proteins one per entry, DNA excluded. This table holds around 470,000 distinct CDR3 sequences. This sample is part of a study of T cells expressing NK-cell markers. Study background: TCR beta repertoires came from sorted CD3+CD56+NKG2C+, CD3+CD56+NKG2C- and CD3+CD56-NKG2C+ T cells. The study sequenced eight donors, seven HCMV-seropositive and one seronegative.

This clonotype was obtained from a woman aged 45-65 years in good health. The chain is built from TRBV6-5 and TRBJ1-1; TCRdb indicates TRBD1, and absent DNA this call remains unverified. The sequenced sample consisted of blood T cells: a sorted CD56 or NKG2C T cell subset, CD4+ or CD8+ T cells, or bulk PBMC T cells (not recorded which). The CDR3 here is CASSYGRRGRDTEAFF.